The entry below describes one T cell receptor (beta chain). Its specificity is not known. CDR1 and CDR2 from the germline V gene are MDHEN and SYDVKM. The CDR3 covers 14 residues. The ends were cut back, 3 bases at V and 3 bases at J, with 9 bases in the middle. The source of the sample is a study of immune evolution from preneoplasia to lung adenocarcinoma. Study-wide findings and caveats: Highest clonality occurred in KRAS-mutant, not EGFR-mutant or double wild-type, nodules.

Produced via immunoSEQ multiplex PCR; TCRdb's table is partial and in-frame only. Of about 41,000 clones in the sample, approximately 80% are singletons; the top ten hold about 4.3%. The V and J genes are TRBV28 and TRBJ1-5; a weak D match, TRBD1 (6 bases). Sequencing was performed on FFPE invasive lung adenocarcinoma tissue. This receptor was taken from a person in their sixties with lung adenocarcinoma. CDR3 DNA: TGTGCCAGCAGTTTTTGGGACAACAATCAGCCCCAGCATTTT. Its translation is CASSFWDNNQPQHF.